This TCR beta chain was found in a study of T cell responses to AZD1222 COVID-19 vaccine. Assay used: immunoSEQ multiplex PCR; TCRdb lists only in-frame clones, some missing. The sample carries some 87,000 clones, under 95% recorded once. Study outcomes and limitations: Spike as a whole was targeted by vaccine-associated CD4 TCRs, dominant at 160-218 and 743-854. A rise in Spike-specific TCR breadth and depth followed two AZD1222 doses.

Points on this clone: Its antigen is as yet unknown.

The sequence was collected from an adult in good health. Sequencing used peripheral blood, obtained on day 0 of MenACWY control vaccination.

CDR3 sequence: CASSQAGALGEAFF. The CDR3 DNA is TGTGCCAGCAGCCAGGCAGGGGCCCTCGGTGAAGCTTTCTTT. V and J are TRBV3-1 (or the pseudogene TRBV3-2) and TRBJ1-1, with a weak D call TRBD1 (6 bases). Trimming pared 3 bases from V and 7 bases from J, leaving 15 bases between. Germline assignment: CDR1 LGHDT and CDR2 YNNKEL (reference sequence). The CDR3 loop spans 14 amino acids.